This is a list of T cell receptor beta chains from one sample in a study of siplizumab effects on memory and regulatory T cells. TCRdb's table, derived via immunoSEQ multiplex PCR, lists solely in-frame clones and lacks some. The sample records approximately 56,000 clones, 95% to 98% being singletons. Material for sequencing was naive CD8+ T cells sorted from blood. Every receptor here comes from a human donor in good health. CDR3s include the opening cysteine and the closing phenylalanine or tryptophan. The D gene is left open where the match is weak. Expanded clones are given a class, and other clones once, few, many or no size at all.

v_call: TRBV10-3; j_call: TRBJ2-3; d_call: TRBD2; clone_size: NA; cdr3_nt: TGTGCCATCAGTGAGGGGACTAGCGGGATCGCAGATACGCAGTATTTT; cdr3_aa: CAISEGTSGIADTQYF
v_call: TRBV6-6; j_call: TRBJ2-7; d_call: TRBD2; clone_size: NA; cdr3_nt: TGTGCCAGCAGTCCGTGGGATAGCGGGACCTACGAGCAGTACTTC; cdr3_aa: CASSPWDSGTYEQYF
v_call: TRBV30; j_call: TRBJ2-7; d_call: TRBD2; clone_size: NA; cdr3_nt: TGTGCCTGGAATCTAGCGGCCGCCGAGCAGTACTTC; cdr3_aa: CAWNLAAAEQYF
v_call: TRBV4-3; j_call: TRBJ2-1; d_call: TRBD2; clone_size: NA; cdr3_nt: TGCGCCAGCAGCCAAGATCTAGCGGGAGGGGACAATGAGCAGTTCTTC; cdr3_aa: CASSQDLAGGDNEQFF
v_call: TRBV19; j_call: TRBJ2-6; d_call: NA; clone_size: once; cdr3_nt: TGTGCCAGTAGTATAGGCTCTGGGGCCAACGTCCTGACTTTC; cdr3_aa: CASSIGSGANVLTF
v_call: TRBV27; j_call: TRBJ2-1; d_call: NA; clone_size: NA; cdr3_nt: TGTGCCAGCAGTTTTAAAGAATTCAATGAGCAGTTCTTC; cdr3_aa: CASSFKEFNEQFF
v_call: TRBV6-5; j_call: TRBJ2-5; d_call: NA; clone_size: NA; cdr3_nt: TGTGCCAGCAGTTACGAGGGGGACCACCAAGAGACCCAGTACTTC; cdr3_aa: CASSYEGDHQETQYF
v_call: TRBV27; j_call: TRBJ2-5; d_call: TRBD1; clone_size: once; cdr3_nt: TGTGCCAGCAGAACCGGGACAGGGGGCGTTAGGGAGACCCAGTACTTC; cdr3_aa: CASRTGTGGVRETQYF
v_call: TRBV6-6; j_call: TRBJ2-5; d_call: TRBD1; clone_size: NA; cdr3_nt: TGTGCCAGCACACAGGGGGGACTGGGAGAGACCCAGTACTTC; cdr3_aa: CASTQGGLGETQYF
v_call: TRBV28; j_call: TRBJ2-7; d_call: TRBD1; clone_size: once; cdr3_nt: TGTGCCAGCAGCTGGGACAGGGAGTCCTACGAGCAGTACTTC; cdr3_aa: CASSWDRESYEQYF
v_call: TRBV6-4; j_call: TRBJ2-1; d_call: NA; clone_size: NA; cdr3_nt: TGTGCCAGCAGTGACGGGGCGGGAAGGGGCAATGAGCAGTTCTTC; cdr3_aa: CASSDGAGRGNEQFF
v_call: TRBV7-6; j_call: TRBJ2-3; d_call: NA; clone_size: NA; cdr3_nt: TGTGCCAGCAGCTTTGTTGAGGGAGGACTTGGCACAGATACGCAGTATTTT; cdr3_aa: CASSFVEGGLGTDTQYF
v_call: TRBV9; j_call: TRBJ1-2; d_call: NA; clone_size: NA; cdr3_nt: TGTGCCAGCACCCCTGATGGGGGAACTTATGGCTACACCTTC; cdr3_aa: CASTPDGGTYGYTF
v_call: TRBV5-8; j_call: TRBJ2-4; d_call: NA; clone_size: NA; cdr3_nt: TGTGCCAGCAGCCCGAGACTAGATTTGAGGTTTGGCAAAAACATTCAGTACTTC; cdr3_aa: CASSPRLDLRFGKNIQYF
v_call: TRBV4-1; j_call: TRBJ1-2; d_call: NA; clone_size: NA; cdr3_nt: TGCGCCAGCAGACTGACAGCTCAAAACTATGGCTACACCTTC; cdr3_aa: CASRLTAQNYGYTF
v_call: TRBV5-1; j_call: TRBJ2-3; d_call: NA; clone_size: NA; cdr3_nt: TGCGCCAGCAGCTTGGCAGGGGCAGGGACGACAGATACGCAGTATTTT; cdr3_aa: CASSLAGAGTTDTQYF
v_call: TRBV7-3; j_call: TRBJ1-6; d_call: NA; clone_size: NA; cdr3_nt: TGTGCCAGCAGCTTAAGTGGGACCGAATATAATTCACCCCTCCACTTT; cdr3_aa: CASSLSGTEYNSPLHF
v_call: TRBV7-8; j_call: TRBJ1-1; d_call: NA; clone_size: NA; cdr3_nt: TGTGCCAGCAGCTTAGAAACCAGGGAGGGTCCTGAAGCTTTCTTT; cdr3_aa: CASSLETREGPEAFF
v_call: TRBV10-1; j_call: TRBJ2-1; d_call: NA; clone_size: NA; cdr3_nt: TGCGCCAGCAGATCTGACCGATCTGTTGAGCAGTTCTTC; cdr3_aa: CASRSDRSVEQFF
v_call: TRBV7-2; j_call: TRBJ2-1; d_call: TRBD1; clone_size: NA; cdr3_nt: TGTGCCAGCAGCTTAGTAGGACAGGTCTCCTACAATGAGCAGTTCTTC; cdr3_aa: CASSLVGQVSYNEQFF
v_call: TRBV11-2; j_call: TRBJ2-7; d_call: TRBD1; clone_size: NA; cdr3_nt: TGTGCCAGCAGCTTCGGGACAGGACCCTACGAGCAGTACTTC; cdr3_aa: CASSFGTGPYEQYF
v_call: TRBV5-1; j_call: TRBJ2-7; d_call: NA; clone_size: NA; cdr3_nt: TGCGCCAGCAGCTTGGCCTTGGACAACTCCTACGAGCAGTACTTC; cdr3_aa: CASSLALDNSYEQYF
v_call: TRBV7-2; j_call: TRBJ2-1; d_call: NA; clone_size: NA; cdr3_nt: TGTGCCAGCAGCTTAGGTCCTGGTCTTGGGTACAATGAGCAGTTCTTC; cdr3_aa: CASSLGPGLGYNEQFF
v_call: TRBV5-6; j_call: TRBJ1-2; d_call: NA; clone_size: once; cdr3_nt: TGTGCCAGCAGCTTGGGGGGGCCGTATGGCTACACCTTC; cdr3_aa: CASSLGGPYGYTF
v_call: TRBV7-2; j_call: TRBJ1-1; d_call: NA; clone_size: NA; cdr3_nt: TGTGCCAGCAGCTTAGTTACGGGGGACACTGAAGCTTTCTTT; cdr3_aa: CASSLVTGDTEAFF
v_call: TRBV7-3; j_call: TRBJ2-1; d_call: TRBD2; clone_size: NA; cdr3_nt: TGTGCCAGCAGCCCTTGGACTAGCGACACCTACAATGAGCAGTTCTTC; cdr3_aa: CASSPWTSDTYNEQFF
v_call: TRBV30; j_call: TRBJ2-7; d_call: NA; clone_size: NA; cdr3_nt: TGTGCCTGGAGTGACGTCTCCTACGAGCAGTACTTC; cdr3_aa: CAWSDVSYEQYF
v_call: TRBV30; j_call: TRBJ2-6; d_call: NA; clone_size: NA; cdr3_nt: TGTGCCTGGAGTTCGATTTCCAACGTCCTGACTTTC; cdr3_aa: CAWSSISNVLTF
v_call: TRBV6-5; j_call: TRBJ2-2; d_call: NA; clone_size: NA; cdr3_nt: TGTGCCAGCAGTTACTCCCGGGCCGGGGAGCTGTTTTTT; cdr3_aa: CASSYSRAGELFF
v_call: TRBV6-5; j_call: TRBJ1-2; d_call: NA; clone_size: NA; cdr3_nt: TGTGCCAGCAGTCACTCACAGGAGTTAGTCTATGGCTACACCTTC; cdr3_aa: CASSHSQELVYGYTF
v_call: TRBV2; j_call: TRBJ2-1; d_call: NA; clone_size: NA; cdr3_nt: TGTGCCAGCAGTGAATCCCCGAGACGCGATGAGCAGTTCTTC; cdr3_aa: CASSESPRRDEQFF
v_call: TRBV7-9; j_call: TRBJ2-7; d_call: NA; clone_size: NA; cdr3_nt: TGTGCCAGCAGCACCGCCTACGAGCAGTACTTC; cdr3_aa: CASSTAYEQYF
v_call: TRBV27; j_call: TRBJ1-2; d_call: NA; clone_size: NA; cdr3_nt: TGTGCCAGCGGGCAGTTCGCTAACTATGGCTACACCTTC; cdr3_aa: CASGQFANYGYTF
v_call: TRBV7-9; j_call: TRBJ2-7; d_call: NA; clone_size: NA; cdr3_nt: TGTGCCAGCAGCTTAGGGCCGAGCTACGAGCAGTACTTC; cdr3_aa: CASSLGPSYEQYF
v_call: TRBV30; j_call: TRBJ2-5; d_call: TRBD2; clone_size: NA; cdr3_nt: TGTGCCTGGAGTCAATGGACTAGCGGGAGGGACCAAGAGACCCAGTACTTC; cdr3_aa: CAWSQWTSGRDQETQYF
v_call: TRBV2; j_call: TRBJ2-5; d_call: NA; clone_size: NA; cdr3_nt: TGTGCCCAGTCGAGGGTGGCCGGACAAGAGACCCAGTACTTC; cdr3_aa: CAQSRVAGQETQYF
v_call: TRBV5-8; j_call: TRBJ1-1; d_call: TRBD1; clone_size: NA; cdr3_nt: TGTGCCAGCAGCGCGGGACAGGACTACACTGAAGCTTTCTTT; cdr3_aa: CASSAGQDYTEAFF
v_call: TRBV7-3; j_call: TRBJ2-7; d_call: TRBD1; clone_size: NA; cdr3_nt: TGTGCCAGCAGCCCGAACCGGGACAGCTACGAGCAGTACTTC; cdr3_aa: CASSPNRDSYEQYF
v_call: TRBV28; j_call: TRBJ2-3; d_call: TRBD2; clone_size: NA; cdr3_nt: TGTGCCAGCAGCTTAGCGGGTTCTAGCACAGATACGCAGTATTTT; cdr3_aa: CASSLAGSSTDTQYF
v_call: TRBV7-9; j_call: TRBJ1-5; d_call: NA; clone_size: NA; cdr3_nt: TGTGCCAGCAGCTTTGCAGGGGACAATCAGCCCCAGCATTTT; cdr3_aa: CASSFAGDNQPQHF
v_call: TRBV6-1; j_call: TRBJ1-5; d_call: TRBD1; clone_size: NA; cdr3_nt: TGTGCCAGCAGTGAACCTGGGACAGTAAATCAGCCCCAGCATTTT; cdr3_aa: CASSEPGTVNQPQHF
v_call: TRBV9; j_call: TRBJ2-7; d_call: TRBD2; clone_size: NA; cdr3_nt: TGTGCCAGCAGCTCTACTAGCGGGGGATCCTACGAGCAGTACTTC; cdr3_aa: CASSSTSGGSYEQYF
v_call: TRBV4-1; j_call: TRBJ1-3; d_call: NA; clone_size: NA; cdr3_nt: TGCGCCAGCTGCTGCTCTGGAAACACCATATATTTT; cdr3_aa: CASCCSGNTIYF
v_call: TRBV11-2; j_call: TRBJ2-1; d_call: NA; clone_size: NA; cdr3_nt: TGTGCCAGCAGCTTAGGCTACAATGAGCAGTTCTTC; cdr3_aa: CASSLGYNEQFF
v_call: TRBV11-1; j_call: TRBJ2-7; d_call: NA; clone_size: NA; cdr3_nt: TGTGCCAGCAGCTTGCGGGGTGCGCAGTACTTC; cdr3_aa: CASSLRGAQYF